The 21 T cell receptor beta chains listed next were all sequenced from one sample in a study of T cell responses to AZD1222 COVID-19 vaccine. The protocol was immunoSEQ multiplex PCR, while the TCRdb copy is restricted to in-frame clones and leaves out a portion. The sample lists some 130,000 clones; 75% to 90% were seen once. The material sequenced was peripheral blood, taken on day 0 of AZD1222 vaccination. The receptors stem from an adult in good health.

This clone appeared once. The V call is TRBV6-5, the J call TRBJ2-2; D is perhaps TRBD1 (6 bases). Germline assignment: CDR1 MNHEY and CDR2 SVGAGI. V was clipped by 6 bases and J by 0 bases, with 8 bases between them. The CDR3 has 14 amino acids. The CDR3, as DNA: TGTGCCAGCAGGTCAGGGGCGAACACCGGGGAGCTGTTTTTT. Translation: CASRSGANTGELFF.

This rearrangement joins TRBV4-1 to TRBJ1-5; D is perhaps TRBD1 (5 bases). The CDR3 runs 14 residues. Germline lookup yields CDR1 MGHRA and CDR2 YSYEKL. Deletions cut 1 base from V and 3 bases from J, with 7 bases between. As DNA, the CDR3 is TGCGCCAGCAGCCAAGTAGGGGTCAATCAGCCCCAGCATTTT. Translation: CASSQVGVNQPQHF.

V gene TRBV11-2 combines with J gene TRBJ1-4; 7 positions agree with TRBD1. Germline V CDR1 and CDR2: SGHAT, FQNNGV. V shed 5 bases and J 4 bases; nucleotides not matched to a gene: 4. This CDR3 has 14 amino acids. CDR3: CASSRDRLNEKLFF. CDR3 nucleotides: TGTGCCAGCAGCCGGGACAGACTTAATGAAAAACTGTTTTTT.

CDR3 in DNA: TGTGCCAGCAGCGTCACCGACAGGGGGCCCTCCGAGCAGTACTTC. It is translated as CASSVTDRGPSEQYF. The gene calls are TRBV2 and TRBJ2-7; the match to TRBD1 covers 10 bases. The CDR3 runs to 15 residues. Germline lookup yields CDR1 SNHLY and CDR2 FYNNEI. V dropped 6 bases and J dropped 6; count of bases not matched to a gene: 11.

The chain recombines TRBV9 with TRBJ2-7; a weak D match, TRBD2 (6 bases). V was shortened by 0 bases and J by 5 bases, with 15 bases between the two germline ends. CDR3 size: 15 residues. CDR1 and CDR2 from the germline V gene are SGDLS and YYNGEE. CDR3 in amino acids: CASSVVGGDGDEQYF. The CDR3 nucleotides are TGTGCCAGCAGCGTAGTCGGGGGTGACGGGGACGAGCAGTACTTC.

The CDR3 sequence: CASSIDPTGMSNQPQHF. Here the CDR3 DNA reads TGTGCCAGTAGTATAGACCCGACAGGGATGAGCAATCAGCCCCAGCATTTT. The chain carries TRBV19 and TRBJ1-5; 7 positions match TRBD1. The CDR3 runs 17 residues. Germline V gene sequence: CDR1 LNHDA, CDR2 SQIVND (reference sequence). With 0 bases clipped from V and 1 base from J, the junction kept 6 bases outside the gene matches.

This clone was seen just once. J is TRBJ1-2 and V is TRBV5-1; TRBD1 matches 7 bases. The V gene's germline CDR1 is SGHRS and CDR2 YFSETQ. Unmatched junction bases numbered 5, after V lost 3 bases and J lost 3 bases. The length of the CDR3 is 14 residues. CDR3 DNA sequence: TGCGCCAGCAGCTCCTCAACAGGGGACTATGGCTACACCTTC. Protein product: CASSSSTGDYGYTF. Based on the CDR3 plus reference TRBV5-1 and TRBJ1-2, the full variable domain is KAGVTQTPRYLIKTRGQQVTLSCSPISGHRSVSWYQQTPGQGLQFLFEYFSETQRNKGNFPGRFSGRQFSNSRSEMNVSTLELGDSALYLCASSSSTGDYGYTFGSGTRLTVV.

As DNA, the CDR3 is TGTGCCAGCCAAGCGACAAGATCCTACGAGCAGTACTTC. As protein: CASQATRSYEQYF. V usage is TRBV6-5 and J usage is TRBJ2-7; D is undetermined. Germline CDR1 and CDR2: MNHEY and SVGAGI. Trimming took 8 bases from V and 1 from J, leaving 12 bases between them. This CDR3 is built from 13 residues.

The V and J genes are TRBV5-4 and TRBJ2-5; D ambiguous. The V end was cut by 0 bases, the J end by 5 bases, with 11 bases between. CDR1 and CDR2 (germline): SGHNT, YYREEE (reference sequence). The CDR3 is 14 amino acids. CDR3 sequence reads: CASSLGGKGETQYF. The CDR3 nucleotides read TGTGCCAGCAGCTTGGGGGGAAAAGGGGAGACCCAGTACTTC.

The gene calls are TRBV5-1 and TRBJ2-3, with D tentatively TRBD1 or TRBD2 (5 bases each). This CDR3 is built from 15 residues. CDR1 SGHRS and CDR2 YFSETQ come from the germline V gene. V dropped 0 bases and J dropped 5 bases, with 13 bases sitting between them. The CDR3 region has the DNA TGCGCCAGCAGCTTGGCGGTCAGGGACGTAGATACGCAGTATTTT. It specifies CASSLAVRDVDTQYF.

This rearrangement joins TRBV19 to TRBJ1-5; TRBD1 might be the D (5 bases). CDR1 and CDR2 (germline): LNHDA, SQIVND (reference sequence). The CDR3 has 13 residues. V was pared by 9 bases and J by 7 bases, with 16 bases between. The CDR3 reads CASRDRGRQPQHF. The CDR3 nucleotides read TGTGCCAGCCGCGATAGGGGTAGACAGCCCCAGCATTTT.

The chain uses TRBV5-1 and TRBJ1-2; 9 nucleotides align to TRBD1. V was pared by 3 bases and J by 6 bases, with 12 bases of the junction left unmatched. The CDR3 has 16 amino acids. From germline, CDR1 is SGHRS and CDR2 YFSETQ. The DNA for the CDR3 is TGCGCCAGCAGCTCCGTTCCCGGGACAGGGAAGGATGGCTACACCTTC. Amino acids: CASSSVPGTGKDGYTF.

The table lists this clone with many counts. The V call is TRBV3-1 (or the pseudogene TRBV3-2), the J call TRBJ1-2, with D hard to call. There are 12 residues in the CDR3. Germline values: CDR1 LGHDT, CDR2 YNNKEL (reference sequence). V was pared by 3 bases and J by 7 bases, with 9 bases between. This CDR3 reads CASSHPDGGYTF. The CDR3, as DNA: TGTGCCAGCAGCCACCCGGACGGTGGCTACACCTTC.

In DNA form, the CDR3 reads TGTGCCAGCAGTGAATGGCGGAATGCGGTTCAGTACTTC. This translates into CASSEWRNAVQYF. The chain employs TRBV2 and TRBJ2-4, with D unresolved. From germline, CDR1 is SNHLY and CDR2 FYNNEI. Trimming cost V 2 bases and J 11 bases, with 13 bases left between them. This CDR3 is built from 13 residues.

The rearrangement uses TRBV27 and TRBJ1-6; TRBD1 matches at 7 bases. The V gene end was trimmed by 6 bases and the J gene end by 3 bases; junction bases not matched to a gene: 11. CDR1 is MNHEY and CDR2 is SMNVEV in the germline V gene (reference sequence). The CDR3 has 17 amino acids. This CDR3 is CASSLTGQGVYNSPLHF. The CDR3 coding sequence is TGTGCCAGCAGCCTTACCGGTCAGGGGGTCTATAATTCACCCCTCCACTTT.

The chain has TRBV2 and TRBJ2-7; no clear D gene. The CDR3 covers 10 residues. Germline-derived CDR1 and CDR2 are SNHLY and FYNNEI. The V end lost 4 bases, the J end lost 6 bases, and 4 bases lay between the germline ends. CDR3 amino acids: CASSVSEQYF. The CDR3 DNA sequence: TGTGCCAGCAGTGTTTCCGAGCAGTACTTC. The whole variable domain, filled in from reference TRBV2 and TRBJ2-7, reads EPEVTQTPSHQVTQMGQEVILRCVPISNHLYFYWYRQILGQKVEFLVSFYNNEISEKSEIFDDQFSVERPDGSNFTLKIRSTKLEDSAMYFCASSVSEQYFGPGTRLTVT.

The chain links TRBV30 to TRBJ1-2; TRBD1 might be the D (5 bases). The CDR3 consists of 14 residues. Germline V lookup: CDR1 GTSNPN, CDR2 SVGIG (reference sequence). V was pared by 4 bases and J by 3 bases, with 15 bases between. CDR3 DNA sequence: TGTGCCTGGATCGGCAGGGAGAGGGACTATGGCTACACCTTC. Translated: CAWIGRERDYGYTF.

The chain uses TRBV18 and TRBJ2-7; TRBD2 matches at 10 bases. J lost 4 bases, V lost 6 bases, and 9 bases had no gene match. Germline CDR1 is KGHSH and CDR2 is LQKENI. CDR3 size: 15 residues. The CDR3 loop is CASSPSGGERYEQYF. The CDR3 nucleotides read TGTGCCAGCTCCCCAAGCGGGGGGGAAAGATACGAGCAGTACTTC.

The V and J genes are TRBV4-1 and TRBJ2-2, with 7 nucleotides matching TRBD2. Germline V gene lookup returns CDR1 MGHRA and CDR2 YSYEKL. V was pared by 0 bases and J by 5 bases, with 6 bases of the junction left unmatched. The CDR3 sequence is 16 residues long. CDR3 in amino acids: CASSQDRPSGTGELFF. In DNA form, the CDR3 reads TGCGCCAGCAGCCAAGATCGGCCTAGCGGAACCGGGGAGCTGTTTTTT.

This chain links TRBV4-1 with TRBJ1-5; tentative D call: TRBD1 (5 bases). Trimming left V 0 bases short and J 5 bases short, with 11 bases between. This CDR3 has 15 residues. Germline CDR1 reads MGHRA; CDR2 reads YSYEKL. In nucleotides, the CDR3 is TGCGCCAGCAGCCAAGATCACGACAGCGATCAGCCCCAGCATTTT. It translates to CASSQDHDSDQPQHF.

The chain links TRBV5-4 to TRBJ1-3; D call uncertain. The CDR3 runs 13 residues. With 1 base removed from V and 0 bases from J, the gap between germline ends came to 2 bases. The germline V gene encodes CDR1 SGHNT and CDR2 YYREEE (reference sequence). This CDR3 reads CASSLNSGNTIYF. As DNA, the CDR3 is TGTGCCAGCAGCTTGAACTCTGGAAACACCATATATTTT.